Shown below are 3 T cell receptor beta chains from a single sample sequenced in a study of cytomegalovirus exposure and HLA in healthy donors. PCR was performed using 60 Vbeta and 13 Jbeta primers. The repertoire was sequenced with immunoSEQ multiplex PCR; TCRdb's copy has only in-frame clones and lacks some. The data show approximately 97,000 clones, with under 85% seen just once and about 4% held by the top ten. The sequencing sample was made of PBMCs. The receptors come from a woman aged 40 to 55 in good health and CMV-seropositive.

The V gene is TRBV5-6, the J gene TRBJ2-7; 7 bases align to TRBD1. The ends lost 4 bases at V and 3 bases at J; junction bases unmatched: 7. CDR3 length: 14 amino acids. Germline V gene data show CDR1 as SGHDT and CDR2 as YYEEEE. CDR3 region: CASSPGTDFYEQYF. The CDR3 nucleotides are TGTGCCAGCAGCCCCGGGACAGACTTCTACGAGCAGTACTTC. The complete variable domain, with remaining parts taken from reference TRBV5-6 and TRBJ2-7, reads DAGVTQSPTHLIKTRGQQVTLRCSPKSGHDTVSWYQQALGQGPQFIFQYYEEEERQRGNFPDRFSGHQFPNYSSELNVNALLLGDSALYLCASSPGTDFYEQYFGPGTRLTVT.

V gene TRBV5-1 combines with J gene TRBJ2-1; 12 bases are a match to TRBD2. Germline V gene lookup returns CDR1 SGHRS and CDR2 YFSETQ. The V gene end was trimmed by 7 bases and the J gene end by 1 base; junction bases not matched to a gene: 6. CDR3 length equals 16 residues. The CDR3 here is CASRTLAGGSYNEQFF. The CDR3 DNA follows: TGCGCCAGCCGCACGCTAGCGGGAGGGTCCTACAATGAGCAGTTCTTC.

This clone was observed a single time. The V call is TRBV2, the J call TRBJ1-5; 9 bases line up with TRBD1. Germline loops: CDR1 SNHLY, CDR2 FYNNEI. The trim removed 7 bases at V and 4 bases at J, leaving 5 bases unmatched. This CDR3 has 14 residues. As DNA, the CDR3 is TGTGCCAGCAAAACCGGGACAGGGAATCAGCCCCAGCATTTT. This encodes CASKTGTGNQPQHF.